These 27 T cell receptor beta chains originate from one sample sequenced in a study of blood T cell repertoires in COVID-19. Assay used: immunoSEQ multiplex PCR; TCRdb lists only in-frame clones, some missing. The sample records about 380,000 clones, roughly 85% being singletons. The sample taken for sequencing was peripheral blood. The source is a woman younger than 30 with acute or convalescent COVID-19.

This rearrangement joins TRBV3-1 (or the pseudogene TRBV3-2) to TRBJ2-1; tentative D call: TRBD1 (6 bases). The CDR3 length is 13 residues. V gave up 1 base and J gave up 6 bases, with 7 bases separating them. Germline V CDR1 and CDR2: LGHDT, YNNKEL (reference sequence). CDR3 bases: TGTGCCAGCAGCCAAGGGGGGCTCAATGAGCAGTTCTTC. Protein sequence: CASSQGGLNEQFF.

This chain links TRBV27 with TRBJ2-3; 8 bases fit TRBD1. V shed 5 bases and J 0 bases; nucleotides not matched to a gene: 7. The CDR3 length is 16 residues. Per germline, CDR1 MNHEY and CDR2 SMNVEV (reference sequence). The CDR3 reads CASSPRTGPSTDTQYF. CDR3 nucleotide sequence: TGTGCCAGCAGTCCCCGGACAGGGCCTAGCACAGATACGCAGTATTTT.

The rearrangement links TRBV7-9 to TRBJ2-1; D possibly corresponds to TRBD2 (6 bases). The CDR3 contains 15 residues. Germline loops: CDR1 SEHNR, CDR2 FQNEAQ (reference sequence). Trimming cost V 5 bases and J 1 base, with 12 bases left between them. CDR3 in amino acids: CASSPGGLSYNEQFF. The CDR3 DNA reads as TGTGCCAGCAGCCCTGGAGGGCTTTCCTACAATGAGCAGTTCTTC.

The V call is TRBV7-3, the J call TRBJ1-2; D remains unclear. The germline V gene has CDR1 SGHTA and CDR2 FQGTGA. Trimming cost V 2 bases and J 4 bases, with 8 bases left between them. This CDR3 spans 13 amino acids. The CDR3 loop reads CASSLSRGYGYTF. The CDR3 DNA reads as TGTGCCAGCAGCTTATCTCGGGGCTATGGCTACACCTTC.

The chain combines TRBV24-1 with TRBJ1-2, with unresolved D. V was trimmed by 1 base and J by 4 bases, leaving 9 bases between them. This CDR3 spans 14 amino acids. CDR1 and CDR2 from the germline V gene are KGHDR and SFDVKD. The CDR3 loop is CATSDFYSTYGYTF. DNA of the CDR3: TGTGCCACCAGTGATTTTTACAGTACCTATGGCTACACCTTC.

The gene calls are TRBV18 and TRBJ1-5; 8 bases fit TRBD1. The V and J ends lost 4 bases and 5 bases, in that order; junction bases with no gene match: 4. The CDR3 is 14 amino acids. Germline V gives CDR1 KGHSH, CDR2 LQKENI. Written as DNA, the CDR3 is TGTGCCAGCTCACGACAGGGGACGGATCAGCCCCAGCATTTT. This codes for CASSRQGTDQPQHF.

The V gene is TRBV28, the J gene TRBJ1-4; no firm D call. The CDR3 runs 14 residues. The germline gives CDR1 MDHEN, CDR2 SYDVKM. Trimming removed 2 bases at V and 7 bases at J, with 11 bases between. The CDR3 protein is CASSLGGSSEKLFF. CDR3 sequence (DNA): TGTGCCAGCAGTTTAGGCGGATCTAGTGAAAAACTGTTTTTT. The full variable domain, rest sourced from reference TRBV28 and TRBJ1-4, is DVKVTQSSRYLVKRTGEKVFLECVQDMDHENMFWYRQDPGLGLRLIYFSYDVKMKEKGDIPEGYSVSREKKERFSLILESASTNQTSMYLCASSLGGSSEKLFFGSGTQLSVL.

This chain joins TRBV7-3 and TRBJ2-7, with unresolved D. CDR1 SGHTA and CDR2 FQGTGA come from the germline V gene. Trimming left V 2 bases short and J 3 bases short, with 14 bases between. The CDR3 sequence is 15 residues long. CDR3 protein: CASSLSVSAFYEQYF. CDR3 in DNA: TGTGCCAGCAGCTTATCGGTATCCGCCTTCTACGAGCAGTACTTC.

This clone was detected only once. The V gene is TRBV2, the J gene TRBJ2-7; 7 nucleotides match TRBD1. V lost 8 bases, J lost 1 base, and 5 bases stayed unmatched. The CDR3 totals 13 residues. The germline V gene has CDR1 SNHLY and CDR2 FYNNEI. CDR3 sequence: CASGDRVSYEQYF. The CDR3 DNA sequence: TGTGCCAGCGGAGACAGGGTTTCCTACGAGCAGTACTTC.

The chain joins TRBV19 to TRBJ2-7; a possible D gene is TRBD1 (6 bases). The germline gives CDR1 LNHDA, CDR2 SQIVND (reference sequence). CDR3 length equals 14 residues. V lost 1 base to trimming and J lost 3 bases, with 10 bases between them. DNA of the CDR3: TGTGCCAGTAGTATAGGGGACATACGCTACGAGCAGTACTTC. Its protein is CASSIGDIRYEQYF.

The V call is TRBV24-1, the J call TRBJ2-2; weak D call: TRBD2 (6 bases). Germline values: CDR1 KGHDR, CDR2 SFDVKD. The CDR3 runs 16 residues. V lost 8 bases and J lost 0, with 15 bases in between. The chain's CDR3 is CATTSSVAANTGELFF. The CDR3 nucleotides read TGTGCCACCACCTCATCAGTAGCGGCGAACACCGGGGAGCTGTTTTTT.

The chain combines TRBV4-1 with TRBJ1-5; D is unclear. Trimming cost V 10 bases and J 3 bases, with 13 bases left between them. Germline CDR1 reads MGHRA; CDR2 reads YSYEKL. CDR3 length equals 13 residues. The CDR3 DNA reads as TGCGCCACCTCGCAGGTACCCAATCAGCCCCAGCATTTT. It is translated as CATSQVPNQPQHF.

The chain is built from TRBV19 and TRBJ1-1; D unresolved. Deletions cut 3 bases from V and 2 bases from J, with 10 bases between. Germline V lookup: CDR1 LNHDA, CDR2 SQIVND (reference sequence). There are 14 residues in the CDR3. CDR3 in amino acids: CASSISRINTEAFF. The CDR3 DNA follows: TGTGCCAGTAGTATTAGCAGAATTAACACTGAAGCTTTCTTT. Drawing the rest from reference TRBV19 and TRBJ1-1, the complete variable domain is DGGITQSPKYLFRKEGQNVTLSCEQNLNHDAMYWYRQDPGQGLRLIYYSQIVNDFQKGDIAEGYSVSREKKESFPLTVTSAQKNPTAFYLCASSISRINTEAFFGQGTRLTVV.

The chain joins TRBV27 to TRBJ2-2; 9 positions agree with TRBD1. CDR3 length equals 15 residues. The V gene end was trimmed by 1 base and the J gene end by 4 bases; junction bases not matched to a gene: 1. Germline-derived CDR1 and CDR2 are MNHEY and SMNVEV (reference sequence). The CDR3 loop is CASSLLDRGTGELFF. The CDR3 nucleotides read TGTGCCAGCAGTTTATTGGACAGGGGCACCGGGGAGCTGTTTTTT.

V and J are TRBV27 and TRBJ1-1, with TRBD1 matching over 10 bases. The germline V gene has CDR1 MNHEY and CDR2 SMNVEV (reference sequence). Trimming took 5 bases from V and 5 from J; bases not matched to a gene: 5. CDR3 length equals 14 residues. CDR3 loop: CASSRGQGRTEAFF. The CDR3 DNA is TGTGCCAGCAGTAGGGGACAGGGGAGGACTGAAGCTTTCTTT.

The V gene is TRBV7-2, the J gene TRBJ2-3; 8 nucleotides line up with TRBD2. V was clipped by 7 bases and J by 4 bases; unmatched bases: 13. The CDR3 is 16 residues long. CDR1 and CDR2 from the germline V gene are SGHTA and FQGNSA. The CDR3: CASTQRWGGGPDTQYF. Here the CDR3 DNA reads TGTGCCAGCACCCAAAGGTGGGGCGGGGGGCCAGATACGCAGTATTTT.

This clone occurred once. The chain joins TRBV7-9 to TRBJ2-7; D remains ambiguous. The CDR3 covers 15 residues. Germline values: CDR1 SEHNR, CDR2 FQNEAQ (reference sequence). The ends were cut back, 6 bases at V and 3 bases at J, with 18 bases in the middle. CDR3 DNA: TGTGCCAGCAGTGAAGGAGAAAGTGTACACTACGAGCAGTACTTC. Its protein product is CASSEGESVHYEQYF.

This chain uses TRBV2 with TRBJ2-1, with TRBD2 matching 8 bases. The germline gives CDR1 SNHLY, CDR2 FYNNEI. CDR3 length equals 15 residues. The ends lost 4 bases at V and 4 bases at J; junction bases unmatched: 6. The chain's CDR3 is CASSVRAGDYNEQFF. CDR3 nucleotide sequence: TGTGCCAGCAGTGTAAGAGCGGGGGATTACAATGAGCAGTTCTTC.

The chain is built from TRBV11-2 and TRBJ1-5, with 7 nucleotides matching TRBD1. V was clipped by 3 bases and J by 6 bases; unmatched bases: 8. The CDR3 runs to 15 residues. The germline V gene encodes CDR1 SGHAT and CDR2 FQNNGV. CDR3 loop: CASSLEDREGQPQHF. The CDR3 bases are TGTGCCAGCAGCTTGGAAGACAGGGAAGGTCAGCCCCAGCATTTT.

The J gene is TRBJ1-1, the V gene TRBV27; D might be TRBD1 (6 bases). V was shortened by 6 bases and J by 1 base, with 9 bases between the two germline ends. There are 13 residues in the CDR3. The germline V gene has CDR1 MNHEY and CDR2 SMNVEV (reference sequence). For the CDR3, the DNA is TGTGCCAGCAGCCAGACAGGGAACACTGAAGCTTTCTTT. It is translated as CASSQTGNTEAFF.

The CDR3 DNA sequence: TGTGCCAGCAGCTCGACCTTCTCTCTAGCGGGGGGACTCTACAATGAGCAGTTCTTC. Translated: CASSSTFSLAGGLYNEQFF. J is TRBJ2-1 and V is TRBV7-6; the match to TRBD2 covers 11 bases. The CDR3 sequence is 19 residues long. The germline CDR1 and CDR2 sequences are SGHVS and FNYEAQ. After removal of 4 bases from V and 3 bases from J, the junction contained 14 bases not matched to a gene.

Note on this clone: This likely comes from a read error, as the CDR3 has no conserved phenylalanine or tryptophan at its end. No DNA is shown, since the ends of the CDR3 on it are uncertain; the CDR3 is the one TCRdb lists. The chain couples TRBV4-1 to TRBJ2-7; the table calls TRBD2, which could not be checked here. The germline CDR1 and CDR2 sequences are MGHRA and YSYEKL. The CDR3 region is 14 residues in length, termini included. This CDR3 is CASSPPYVKRDDAG.

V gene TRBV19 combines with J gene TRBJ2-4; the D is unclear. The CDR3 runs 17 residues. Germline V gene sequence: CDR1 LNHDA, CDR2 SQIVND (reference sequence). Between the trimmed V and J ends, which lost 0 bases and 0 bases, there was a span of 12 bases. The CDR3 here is CASSIDPPGIAKNIQYF. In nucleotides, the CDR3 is TGTGCCAGTAGTATAGACCCCCCGGGTATAGCCAAAAACATTCAGTACTTC.

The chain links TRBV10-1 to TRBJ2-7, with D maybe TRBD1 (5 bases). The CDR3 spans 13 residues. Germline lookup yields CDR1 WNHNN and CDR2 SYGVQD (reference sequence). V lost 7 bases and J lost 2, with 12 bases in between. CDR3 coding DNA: TGCGCCAGCACCCTTCAAGGGGCCTACGAGCAGTACTTC. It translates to CASTLQGAYEQYF.

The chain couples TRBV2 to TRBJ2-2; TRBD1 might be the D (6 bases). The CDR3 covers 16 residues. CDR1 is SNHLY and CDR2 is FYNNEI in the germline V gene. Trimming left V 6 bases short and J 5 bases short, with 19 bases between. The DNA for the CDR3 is TGTGCCAGCAGCGCGATCACCGGGACATATACCGGGGAGCTGTTTTTT. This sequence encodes CASSAITGTYTGELFF.

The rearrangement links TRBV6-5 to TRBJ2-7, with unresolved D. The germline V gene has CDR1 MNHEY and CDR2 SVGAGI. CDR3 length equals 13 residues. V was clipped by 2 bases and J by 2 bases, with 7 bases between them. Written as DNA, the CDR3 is TGTGCCAGCAGTTACGGCGGTCCCTACGAGCAGTACTTC. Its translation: CASSYGGPYEQYF.

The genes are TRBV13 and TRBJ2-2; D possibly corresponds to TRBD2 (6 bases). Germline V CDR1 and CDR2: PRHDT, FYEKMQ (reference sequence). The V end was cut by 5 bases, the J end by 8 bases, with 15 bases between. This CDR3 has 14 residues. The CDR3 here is CASSPAGRMGELFF. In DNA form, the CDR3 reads TGTGCCAGCAGCCCTGCGGGGAGAATGGGGGAGCTGTTTTTT.